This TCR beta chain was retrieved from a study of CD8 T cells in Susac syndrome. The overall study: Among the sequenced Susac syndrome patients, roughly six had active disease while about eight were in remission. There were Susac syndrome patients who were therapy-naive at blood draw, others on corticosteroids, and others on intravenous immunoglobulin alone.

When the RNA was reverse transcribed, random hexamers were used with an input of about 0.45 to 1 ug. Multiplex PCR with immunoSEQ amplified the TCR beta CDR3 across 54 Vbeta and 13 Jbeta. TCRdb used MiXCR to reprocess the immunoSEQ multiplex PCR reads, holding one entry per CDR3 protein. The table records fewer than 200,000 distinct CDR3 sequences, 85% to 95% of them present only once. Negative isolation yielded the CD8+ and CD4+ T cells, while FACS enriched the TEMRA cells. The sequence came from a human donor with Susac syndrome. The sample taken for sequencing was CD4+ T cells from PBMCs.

CDR3 coding DNA: TGCAGTGCTAGGGGGCAGGGGACCTACGAGCAGTACTTC. Translation gives CSARGQGTYEQYF. V and J are TRBV20-1 and TRBJ2-7; D perhaps matches TRBD1 (6 bases). V was pared by 3 bases and J by 2 bases, with 11 bases between. Germline V gene lookup returns CDR1 DFQATT and CDR2 SNEGSKA (reference sequence). This CDR3 comprises 13 residues.